One and the same sample provided the 22 T cell receptor beta chains below, sequenced in a study of blood T cell repertoires in COVID-19. The assay was immunoSEQ multiplex PCR, and TCRdb's table has in-frame clones only and misses some. The sample contains some 220,000 clones, 83% of which appear only once. The source material was peripheral blood. The source of these receptors is a woman in her 30s with COVID-19, enrolled during active disease.

This clone has a handful of counts. V is TRBV16 and J is TRBJ2-1; TRBD1 matches at 11 bases. The V and J ends lost 2 bases and 8 bases, in that order; junction bases with no gene match: 2. CDR1 is KGHSY, CDR2 FQNENV, per germline. This CDR3 spans 14 amino acids. CDR3 sequence (DNA): TGTGCCAGCAGCCAAGGACAGGGGGCGGATGAGCAGTTCTTC. This codes for CASSQGQGADEQFF.

This clone was picked up one time. The chain combines TRBV5-1 with TRBJ2-1; possibly TRBD1 for D (6 bases). There are 14 residues in the CDR3. Trimming cost V 6 bases and J 4 bases, with 14 bases left between them. Germline CDR1 and CDR2: SGHRS and YFSETQ. The CDR3, as DNA: TGCGCCAGCAACCCCGGGACAAATTACAATGAGCAGTTCTTC. It codes for CASNPGTNYNEQFF.

The chain uses TRBV29-1 and TRBJ2-5; maybe TRBD1 (6 bases). This CDR3 has 12 amino acids. CDR1 and CDR2 from the germline V gene are SQVTM and ANQGSEA. V was pared by 3 bases and J by 2 bases, with 7 bases between. Here the CDR3 DNA reads TGCAGCGTTGATACAGGGCAAGAGACCCAGTACTTC. Translating it yields CSVDTGQETQYF.

The chain links TRBV7-2 to TRBJ2-1; 9 nucleotides align to TRBD2. V shed 6 bases, J shed 7 bases, and the junction held 10 bases outside the gene matches. Germline CDR1 and CDR2: SGHTA and FQGNSA. The length of the CDR3 is 15 residues. The CDR3 DNA sequence: TGTGCCAGCAGGGCCCGGCTAGCGGGGATAAATGAGCAGTTCTTC. Protein product: CASRARLAGINEQFF.

The gene calls are TRBV29-1 and TRBJ2-1; possibly TRBD1 for D (5 bases). This CDR3 has 15 amino acids. V was trimmed by 7 bases and J by 8 bases, leaving 24 bases between them. The germline CDR1 and CDR2 sequences are SQVTM and ANQGSEA. DNA of the CDR3: TGCAGCGCCAGGGTCGCGGCTGACCCGATGCATGAGCAGTTCTTC. It encodes CSARVAADPMHEQFF.

V and J are TRBV30 and TRBJ1-3; TRBD1 matches 11 bases. The CDR3 sequence is 13 residues long. Looked up from germline, CDR1 is GTSNPN and CDR2 is SVGIG (reference sequence). The V segment lost 8 bases and the J segment 4 bases; nucleotides outside the gene matches: 4. This CDR3 reads CARGQGAGNTIYF. CDR3 nucleotide sequence: TGTGCCCGCGGACAGGGGGCAGGAAACACCATATATTTT.

This clone was seen only once. This chain uses TRBV10-3 with TRBJ1-2; D is perhaps TRBD1 (6 bases). This CDR3 comprises 15 residues. Germline V gives CDR1 ENHRY, CDR2 SYGVKD. V dropped 6 bases and J dropped 8 bases, with 22 bases sitting between them. For the CDR3, the DNA is TGTGCCATCAGCCCGGGGGGGGGCGATTTTTACGGCTACACCTTC. Its protein is CAISPGGGDFYGYTF.

This sequence joins TRBV5-4 and TRBJ1-1; no reliable D call. With 5 bases removed from V and 1 base from J, the gap between germline ends came to 15 bases. Germline V gene data show CDR1 as SGHNT and CDR2 as YYREEE (reference sequence). There are 15 residues in the CDR3. In DNA form, the CDR3 reads TGTGCCAGCAGACTTGACAAGCCTTCGAACACTGAAGCTTTCTTT. Translated: CASRLDKPSNTEAFF.

In its sample, this clone was seen a few times. This sequence joins TRBV5-1 and TRBJ1-1; 7 nucleotides align to TRBD1. Germline V lookup: CDR1 SGHRS, CDR2 YFSETQ. There are 14 residues in the CDR3. Trimming took 2 bases from V and 2 from J; bases not matched to a gene: 3. CDR3 protein: CASSLTGDNTEAFF. CDR3 DNA: TGCGCCAGCAGCTTAACAGGGGACAACACTGAAGCTTTCTTT. Filled out from reference TRBV5-1 and TRBJ1-1, the complete variable domain reads KAGVTQTPRYLIKTRGQQVTLSCSPISGHRSVSWYQQTPGQGLQFLFEYFSETQRNKGNFPGRFSGRQFSNSRSEMNVSTLELGDSALYLCASSLTGDNTEAFFGQGTRLTVV.

The genes are TRBV28 and TRBJ1-4, with unresolved D. Germline CDR1 MDHEN, CDR2 SYDVKM. V was trimmed by 3 bases and J by 13 bases, leaving 21 bases between them. The CDR3 contains 15 residues. The CDR3 DNA reads as TGTGCCAGCAGTTTTACGACTACCATGAAGAGGGTACTGTTTTTT. Translating gives CASSFTTTMKRVLFF.

CDR3 DNA sequence: TGCAGTGTGGAGGGGAACTATGGCTACACCTTC. It specifies CSVEGNYGYTF. The rearrangement links TRBV20-1 to TRBJ1-2, with D tentatively TRBD1 (5 bases). The ends were cut back, 7 bases at V and 2 bases at J, with 8 bases in the middle. Germline V gene data show CDR1 as DFQATT and CDR2 as SNEGSKA (reference sequence). The length of the CDR3 is 11 residues.

The CDR3 bases are TGTGCCTGGAGTGTAATTCCGGGACAGGGGTACCACGAGCAGTACTTC. Protein product: CAWSVIPGQGYHEQYF. J is TRBJ2-7 and V is TRBV30; TRBD1 aligns across 10 bases. V trimming: 0 bases; J trimming: 5 bases; junction bases outside the gene matches: 10. The CDR3 runs 16 residues. CDR1 is GTSNPN and CDR2 is SVGIG in the germline V gene (reference sequence).

V is TRBV18 and J is TRBJ2-1; maybe TRBD2 (6 bases). The CDR3 length is 16 residues. Trimming took off 3 bases at V and 9 bases at J, with 21 bases between the two ends. Looked up from germline, CDR1 is KGHSH and CDR2 is LQKENI. DNA of the CDR3: TGTGCCAGCTCACCCCGTGGGGCCAGCGGGCGGGGTGAGCAGTTCTTC. This encodes CASSPRGASGRGEQFF.

This chain connects TRBV5-5 to TRBJ1-2; D unresolved. Per germline, CDR1 SGHKS and CDR2 YYEKEE (reference sequence). The CDR3 length is 12 residues. Trimming took off 4 bases at V and 5 bases at J, with 9 bases between the two ends. The CDR3 DNA reads TGTGCCAGCAGCCCTAGTTCTTATGGCTACACCTTC. Translating gives CASSPSSYGYTF.

The table lists this clone with a few counts. The chain links TRBV4-3 to TRBJ2-5, with D possibly being TRBD2 (6 bases). The V end was cut by 0 bases, the J end by 7 bases, with 12 bases between. The CDR3 spans 14 residues. Germline loops: CDR1 LGHNA, CDR2 YSLEER. The DNA for the CDR3 is TGCGCCAGCAGCCAAGATCCGAGGCGGGGGACCCAGTACTTC. Translation gives CASSQDPRRGTQYF.

The chain carries TRBV2 and TRBJ2-1; D might be TRBD2 (6 bases). The CDR3 loop spans 15 amino acids. The germline V and J ends were trimmed by 3 bases and 5 bases, with 14 bases remaining between them. CDR1 and CDR2 from the germline V gene are SNHLY and FYNNEI. CDR3 coding DNA: TGTGCCAGCAGTGATGTGGTAGCGGTTAACAATGAGCAGTTCTTC. This codes for CASSDVVAVNNEQFF.

The rearrangement links TRBV27 to TRBJ2-1; no clear D. V gave up 5 bases and J gave up 7 bases, with 12 bases separating them. Germline CDR1 MNHEY, CDR2 SMNVEV (reference sequence). The CDR3 length is 13 residues. DNA for the CDR3: TGTGCCAGCAGTCGAAGTAGCTGGAATGAGCAGTTCTTC. It yields the protein CASSRSSWNEQFF.

V gene TRBV9 combines with J gene TRBJ2-5; D is perhaps TRBD1 (5 bases). This CDR3 is built from 13 residues. V lost 2 bases and J 1 base, leaving 6 bases between the germline ends. The germline CDR1 and CDR2 sequences are SGDLS and YYNGEE. Here the CDR3 reads CASSVRAQETQYF. CDR3 nucleotide sequence: TGTGCCAGCAGCGTCAGGGCCCAAGAGACCCAGTACTTC.

This rearrangement joins TRBV7-3 to TRBJ2-3; D is undetermined. Germline V gene lookup returns CDR1 SGHTA and CDR2 FQGTGA. V was cut by 2 bases and J by 2 bases, with 5 bases left in between. The length of the CDR3 is 13 residues. CDR3 coding DNA: TGTGCCAGCAGCTTACAAATCACAGATACGCAGTATTTT. Protein: CASSLQITDTQYF.

The chain recombines TRBV19 with TRBJ1-1, with 9 bases matching TRBD1. Germline V gene lookup returns CDR1 LNHDA and CDR2 SQIVND (reference sequence). The CDR3 covers 16 residues. Trimming took 6 bases from V and 1 from J; bases not matched to a gene: 9. CDR3 residues: CASSRPGTGTNTEAFF. The CDR3 coding sequence is TGTGCCAGTAGCCGTCCCGGGACAGGGACGAACACTGAAGCTTTCTTT.

This clone was detected only a few times. This chain links TRBV10-3 with TRBJ1-5, with TRBD1 matching over 12 bases. The CDR3 spans 19 residues. J lost 4 bases, V lost 3 bases, and 13 bases had no gene match. The germline V gene has CDR1 ENHRY and CDR2 SYGVKD. The DNA of the CDR3 is TGTGCCATCAGTGATACTATGGGACAGGGGGCCGGGCGGAATCAGCCCCAGCATTTT. Amino acids: CAISDTMGQGAGRNQPQHF.

The rearrangement joins TRBV19 to TRBJ1-5; 7 positions match TRBD1. The ends lost 5 bases at V and 4 bases at J; junction bases unmatched: 14. The CDR3 sequence is 17 residues long. Per germline, CDR1 LNHDA and CDR2 SQIVND (reference sequence). In DNA, the CDR3 is TGTGCCAGTAGTTTGCCCCTTAGCCGGGACAGAAATCAGCCCCAGCATTTT. Its translation: CASSLPLSRDRNQPQHF.